The sequence of this T cell receptor beta chain was determined in a study of OX40 agonist ivuxolimab in advanced cancers. Study findings and constraints: Compared with others, partial responders at 0.1-3.0 mg/kg displayed clonal expansion among the lowest. Low normalized T-cell clonal expansion was additionally recorded for some nonresponders.

Sequencing was performed with immunoSEQ multiplex PCR; in TCRdb, only in-frame clones are kept and a portion is missing. In the table there are under 90,000 clones, around 83% of which are singletons. A single count supports this clone. The antigen remains undetermined. The junction differs from germline at one of its ends, possibly a read error. Germline loops: CDR1 SGHTA, CDR2 FQGNSA. This CDR3 is built from 13 residues. The chain recombines TRBV7-2 with TRBJ2-5; D is unresolved. The sequence was collected from an adult with an advanced solid tumor such as melanoma, head and neck, liver or kidney cancer. The input for sequencing was CD4+ or CD8+ T cells sorted from blood, taken in a trial of the OX40 agonist ivuxolimab. The CDR3 nucleotides read TGTGCCAGCACCTTAAATGCACAAGAGACCCAGTACTTC. Its protein is CASTLNAQETQYF.